The next 4 T cell receptor beta chains were all read from a single sample in a study of blood T cell repertoires in COVID-19. Sequencing used immunoSEQ multiplex PCR; TCRdb keeps in-frame clones, though not all of them. The sample records fewer than 400,000 clones, approximately 84% being singletons. The specimen was PBMCs or T cells enriched from blood (not recorded which). The source of these receptors is a man in his thirties or forties who had recovered from COVID-19.

DNA of the CDR3: TGTGCCAGTAGTATAGAATGGACAGGGAGGGCAGATACGCAGTATTTT. Translating it yields CASSIEWTGRADTQYF. The chain links TRBV19 to TRBJ2-3; a weak D match, TRBD1 (8 bases). V lost 0 bases and J 4 bases, leaving 14 bases between the germline ends. CDR1 and CDR2 (germline): LNHDA, SQIVND (reference sequence). The length of the CDR3 is 16 residues.

This CDR3 is CASSQAGTAPNQPQHF. The CDR3 DNA reads TGCGCCAGCAGCCAAGCCGGGACAGCTCCGAATCAGCCCCAGCATTTT. The gene calls are TRBV4-1 and TRBJ1-5, with 7 bases aligning to TRBD1. The length of the CDR3 is 16 residues. CDR1 MGHRA and CDR2 YSYEKL come from the germline V gene. V trimming: 1 base; J trimming: 4 bases; junction bases outside the gene matches: 7.

The rearrangement joins TRBV11-3 to TRBJ2-7, with D possibly matching TRBD1 (6 bases). V lost 4 bases to trimming and J lost 0 bases, with 10 bases between them. This CDR3 has 14 amino acids. Germline V gives CDR1 SGHNT, CDR2 YENEEA. As DNA, the CDR3 is TGTGCCAGCAGCTCCCGGGACACCTCCTACGAGCAGTACTTC. Protein product: CASSSRDTSYEQYF.

The rearrangement links TRBV5-1 to TRBJ2-7; tentative D call: TRBD1 (5 bases). Trimming pared 4 bases from V and 2 bases from J, leaving 13 bases between. Germline assignment: CDR1 SGHRS and CDR2 YFSETQ. The CDR3 length is 14 residues. CDR3 nucleotide sequence: TGCGCCAGCAGCGACCCATCAGGGACCTACGAGCAGTACTTC. Amino acids: CASSDPSGTYEQYF.